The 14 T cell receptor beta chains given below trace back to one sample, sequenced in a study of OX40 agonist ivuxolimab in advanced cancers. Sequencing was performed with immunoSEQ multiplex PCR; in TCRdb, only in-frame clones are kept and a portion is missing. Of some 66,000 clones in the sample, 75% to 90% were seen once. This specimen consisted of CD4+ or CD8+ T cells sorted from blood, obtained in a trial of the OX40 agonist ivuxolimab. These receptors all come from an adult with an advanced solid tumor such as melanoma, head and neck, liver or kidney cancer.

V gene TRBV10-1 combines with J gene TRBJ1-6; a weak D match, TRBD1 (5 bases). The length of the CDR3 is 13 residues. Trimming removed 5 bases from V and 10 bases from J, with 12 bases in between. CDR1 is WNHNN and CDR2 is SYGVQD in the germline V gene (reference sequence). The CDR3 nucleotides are TGCGCCAGCAGTCCGGGGGGAGGCTCACCCCTCCACTTT. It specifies CASSPGGGSPLHF.

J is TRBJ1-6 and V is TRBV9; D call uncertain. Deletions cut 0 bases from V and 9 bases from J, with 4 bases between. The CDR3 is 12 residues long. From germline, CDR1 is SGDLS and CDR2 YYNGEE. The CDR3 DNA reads TGTGCCAGCAGCGTAGTAGGTTCACCCCTCCACTTT. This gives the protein CASSVVGSPLHF.

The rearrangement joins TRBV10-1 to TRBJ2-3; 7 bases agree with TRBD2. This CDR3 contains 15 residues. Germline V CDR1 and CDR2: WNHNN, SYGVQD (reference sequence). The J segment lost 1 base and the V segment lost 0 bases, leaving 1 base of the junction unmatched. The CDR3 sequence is CASSESAGGTDTQYF. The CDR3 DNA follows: TGCGCCAGCAGTGAGTCGGCGGGAGGCACAGATACGCAGTATTTT.

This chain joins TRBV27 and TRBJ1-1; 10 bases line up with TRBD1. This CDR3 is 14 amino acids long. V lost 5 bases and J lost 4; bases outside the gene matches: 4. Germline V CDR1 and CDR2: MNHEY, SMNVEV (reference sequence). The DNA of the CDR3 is TGTGCCAGCAGTCGGAGGACAGGGGGCACTGAAGCTTTCTTT. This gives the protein CASSRRTGGTEAFF.

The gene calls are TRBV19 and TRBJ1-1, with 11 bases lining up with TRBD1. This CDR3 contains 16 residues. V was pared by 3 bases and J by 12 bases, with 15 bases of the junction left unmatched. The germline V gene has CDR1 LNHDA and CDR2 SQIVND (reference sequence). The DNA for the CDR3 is TGTGCCAGTAGTATCGACGGGACAGGGGGAGACGAAAGAACTTTCTTT. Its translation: CASSIDGTGGDERTFF.

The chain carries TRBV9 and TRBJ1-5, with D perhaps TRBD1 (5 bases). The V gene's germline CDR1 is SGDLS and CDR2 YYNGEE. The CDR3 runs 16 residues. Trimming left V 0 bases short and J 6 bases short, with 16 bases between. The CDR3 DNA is TGTGCCAGCAGCGTAGGGGCAGGGATTGATGGTCAGCCCCAGCATTTT. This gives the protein CASSVGAGIDGQPQHF.

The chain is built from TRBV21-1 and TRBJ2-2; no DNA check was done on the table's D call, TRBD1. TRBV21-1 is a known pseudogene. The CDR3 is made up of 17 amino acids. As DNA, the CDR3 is TGTGCCAGCAGCAAATGGCCCCACGACAGGGCCACCGGGGAGCTGTTTTTT. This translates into CASSKWPHDRATGELFF.

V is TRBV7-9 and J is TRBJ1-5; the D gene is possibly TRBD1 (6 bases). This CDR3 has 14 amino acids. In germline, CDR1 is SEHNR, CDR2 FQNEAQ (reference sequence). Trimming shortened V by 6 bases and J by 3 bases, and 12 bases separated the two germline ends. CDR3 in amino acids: CASSSQGINQPQHF. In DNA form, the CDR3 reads TGTGCCAGCAGTTCCCAGGGGATCAATCAGCCCCAGCATTTT.

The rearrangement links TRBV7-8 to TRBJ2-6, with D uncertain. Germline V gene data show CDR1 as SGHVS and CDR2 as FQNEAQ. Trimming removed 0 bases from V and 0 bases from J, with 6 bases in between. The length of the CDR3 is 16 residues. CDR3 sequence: CASSLAALSGANVLTF. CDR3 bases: TGTGCCAGCAGCTTAGCGGCACTCTCTGGGGCCAACGTCCTGACTTTC.

Here the CDR3 DNA reads TGTGCCAGCAGTGAACCCAGGGGGCAGGAGACCCAGTACTTC. Protein: CASSEPRGQETQYF. The J gene is TRBJ2-5, the V gene TRBV2; 8 nucleotides align to TRBD1. The V segment lost 2 bases and the J segment 5 bases; nucleotides outside the gene matches: 4. This CDR3 is 14 amino acids long. Looked up from germline, CDR1 is SNHLY and CDR2 is FYNNEI.

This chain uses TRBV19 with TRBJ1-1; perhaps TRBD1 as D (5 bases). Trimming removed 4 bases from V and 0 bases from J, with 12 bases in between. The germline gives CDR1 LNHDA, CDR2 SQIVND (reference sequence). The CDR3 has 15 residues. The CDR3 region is CASSTLQGMNTEAFF. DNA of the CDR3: TGTGCCAGTAGTACACTCCAGGGCATGAACACTGAAGCTTTCTTT.

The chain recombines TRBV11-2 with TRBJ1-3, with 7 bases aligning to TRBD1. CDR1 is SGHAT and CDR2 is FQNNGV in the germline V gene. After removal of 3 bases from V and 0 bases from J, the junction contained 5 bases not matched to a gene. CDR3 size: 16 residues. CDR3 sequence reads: CASSFLTGRSGNTIYF. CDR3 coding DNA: TGTGCCAGCAGCTTCCTGACAGGGCGCTCTGGAAACACCATATATTTT.

Written as DNA, the CDR3 is TGTGCCAGCAGCCGCTCCCCCTCTTACGAGCAGTACTTC. This translates into CASSRSPSYEQYF. V and J are TRBV7-3 and TRBJ2-7; no definite D call. The CDR3 contains 13 residues. Trimming pared 5 bases from V and 4 bases from J, leaving 12 bases between. Germline CDR1 and CDR2: SGHTA and FQGTGA.

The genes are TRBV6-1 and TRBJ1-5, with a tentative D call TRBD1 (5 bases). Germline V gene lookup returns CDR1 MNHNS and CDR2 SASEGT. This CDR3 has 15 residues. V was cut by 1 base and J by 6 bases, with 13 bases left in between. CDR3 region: CASSEGQGVPQPQHF. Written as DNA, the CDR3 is TGTGCCAGCAGTGAAGGGCAGGGTGTTCCTCAGCCCCAGCATTTT.